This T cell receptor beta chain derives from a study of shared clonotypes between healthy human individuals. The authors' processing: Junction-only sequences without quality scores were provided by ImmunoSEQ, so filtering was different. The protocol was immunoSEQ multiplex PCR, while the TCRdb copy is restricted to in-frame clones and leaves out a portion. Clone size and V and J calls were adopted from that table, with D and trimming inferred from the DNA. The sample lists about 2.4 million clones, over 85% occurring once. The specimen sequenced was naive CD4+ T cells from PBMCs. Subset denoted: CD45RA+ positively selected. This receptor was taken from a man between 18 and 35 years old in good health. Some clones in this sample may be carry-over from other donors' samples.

The CDR3 loop is CASSGTVDEKLFF. The CDR3 DNA follows: TGTGCCAGCTCCGGGACAGTGGATGAAAAACTGTTTTTT. The chain employs TRBV18 and TRBJ1-4; 7 bases map to TRBD1. Germline V CDR1 and CDR2: KGHSH, LQKENI. This CDR3 region has 13 residues. V was pared by 6 bases and J by 6 bases, with 4 bases of the junction left unmatched.